The 32 T cell receptor beta chains below all came from one sample that was sequenced in a study of graft-versus-host responses after intestinal transplantation. The assay was immunoSEQ multiplex PCR, and TCRdb's table has in-frame clones only and misses some. The sample lists 9,900 or so clones; less than 90% were seen once. Intraepithelial lymphocytes and lamina propria lymphocytes were released through processing of graft tissue. Sequenced here: ileum tissue, sampled roughly 710 days after intestinal transplantation. The receptors here all came from a human patient who received an intestinal transplant, so some T cells may come from the graft donor.

V gene TRBV6-1 combines with J gene TRBJ2-7; 7 bases agree with TRBD1. With V trimmed by 3 bases and J by 3 bases, 14 bases remained unmatched. Per the germline V gene, CDR1 is MNHNS and CDR2 is SASEGT. This CDR3 is 17 amino acids long. The CDR3 loop is CASSDPGQPRQGYEQYF. The CDR3 nucleotides are TGTGCCAGCAGTGACCCGGGACAGCCGAGGCAGGGCTACGAGCAGTACTTC.

The chain employs TRBV4-1 and TRBJ1-2, with D maybe TRBD1 (5 bases). CDR1 and CDR2 from the germline V gene are MGHRA and YSYEKL. The CDR3 consists of 14 residues. V lost 4 bases to trimming and J lost 1 base, with 10 bases between them. The CDR3, as DNA: TGCGCCAGCAGCCTTCCTCAGGGTAACTATGGCTACACCTTC. Translating it yields CASSLPQGNYGYTF.

V is TRBV19 and J is TRBJ2-3; TRBD2 matches at 7 bases. The CDR3 covers 16 residues. V lost 1 base, J lost 4 bases, and 8 bases stayed unmatched. Germline V gene lookup returns CDR1 LNHDA and CDR2 SQIVND (reference sequence). CDR3: CASSIGAGRGSDTQYF. CDR3 nucleotides: TGTGCCAGTAGTATAGGGGCAGGGAGGGGCTCAGATACGCAGTATTTT.

This rearrangement joins TRBV30 to TRBJ1-5; a possible D gene is TRBD1 (6 bases). The CDR3 consists of 13 residues. Deletions cut 0 bases from V and 5 bases from J, with 8 bases between. CDR1 is GTSNPN and CDR2 is SVGIG in the germline V gene (reference sequence). The CDR3 protein is CAWSVQGYQPQHF. CDR3 bases: TGTGCCTGGAGTGTCCAGGGGTATCAGCCCCAGCATTTT. The whole variable domain, remainder taken from reference TRBV30 and TRBJ1-5, is SQTIHQWPATLVQPVGSPLSLECTVEGTSNPNLYWYRQAAGRGLQLLFYSVGIGQISSEVPQNLSASRPQDRQFILSSKKLLLSDSGFYLCAWSVQGYQPQHFGDGTRLSIL.

This clone was detected once. V is TRBV2 and J is TRBJ1-2; D is uncertain. The CDR3 consists of 15 residues. The V gene lost 6 bases and the J gene lost 5 bases, with 19 bases spanning the gap. The V gene's germline CDR1 is SNHLY and CDR2 FYNNEI. CDR3 loop: CASRDWEGLGYGYTF. CDR3 nucleotide sequence: TGTGCCAGCAGGGATTGGGAAGGTTTGGGGTATGGCTACACCTTC.

The gene calls are TRBV4-2 and TRBJ1-3; D is ambiguous. Deletions cut 3 bases from V and 2 bases from J, with 11 bases between. Per germline, CDR1 LGHNA and CDR2 YNFKEQ. The CDR3 runs to 15 residues. CDR3 DNA: TGTGCCAGCAGCCATCGGACTCTCGCTGGAAACACCATATATTTT. Encoded protein: CASSHRTLAGNTIYF.

J is TRBJ1-3 and V is TRBV15; no firm D call. Germline V CDR1 and CDR2: LNHNV, YYDKDF (reference sequence). V dropped 8 bases and J dropped 0 bases, with 11 bases sitting between them. The CDR3 covers 14 residues. The CDR3 sequence is CATRRAVSGNTIYF. The CDR3 DNA reads TGTGCCACCCGCCGAGCCGTCTCTGGAAACACCATATATTTT.

The genes are TRBV10-1 and TRBJ2-1; D gene uncertain. In germline, CDR1 is WNHNN, CDR2 SYGVQD (reference sequence). Trimming pared 2 bases from V and 5 bases from J, leaving 13 bases between. This CDR3 has 15 amino acids. CDR3 sequence: CASSEGGLANNEQFF. The CDR3 DNA sequence: TGCGCCAGCAGTGAGGGTGGGCTCGCCAACAATGAGCAGTTCTTC.

J is TRBJ2-1 and V is TRBV6-1; possible D gene TRBD2, 5 bases. The CDR3 length is 14 residues. Germline loops: CDR1 MNHNS, CDR2 SASEGT. Trimming took 4 bases from V and 4 from J, leaving 11 bases between them. The CDR3 coding sequence is TGTGCCAGCAGTGCGGCTAGCAGATACAATGAGCAGTTCTTC. Translated, it gives CASSAASRYNEQFF.

The gene calls are TRBV2 and TRBJ1-4, with 7 bases aligning to TRBD1. CDR3 length: 13 amino acids. J lost 7 bases, V lost 6 bases, and 5 bases had no gene match. The germline gives CDR1 SNHLY, CDR2 FYNNEI. The chain's CDR3 is CASRPGTVEKLFF. The CDR3 DNA sequence: TGTGCCAGCAGGCCGGGGACAGTTGAAAAACTGTTTTTT.

The chain has TRBV6-5 and TRBJ1-1, with D hard to call. In germline, CDR1 is MNHEY, CDR2 SVGAGI. V was trimmed by 2 bases and J by 4 bases, leaving 11 bases between them. The CDR3 totals 14 residues. The CDR3 bases are TGTGCCAGCAGTTACGGGGAAGTGGGCACTGAAGCTTTCTTT. This codes for CASSYGEVGTEAFF.

As DNA, the CDR3 is TGTGCCAGCAGAAGCAATTGGGGGGATGGCTACACCTTC. This gives the protein CASRSNWGDGYTF. The chain uses TRBV6-6 and TRBJ1-2; TRBD1 might be the D (5 bases). CDR3 length equals 13 residues. Germline loops: CDR1 MNHNY, CDR2 SVGAGI (reference sequence). The V end was cut by 6 bases, the J end by 6 bases, with 14 bases between.

The chain uses TRBV18 and TRBJ1-1; 7 positions match TRBD1. The germline CDR1 and CDR2 sequences are KGHSH and LQKENI. V dropped 6 bases and J dropped 3; count of bases not matched to a gene: 7. This CDR3 is 14 amino acids long. CDR3 DNA sequence: TGTGCCAGCTCCAGACAGGGCCGCGACACTGAAGCTTTCTTT. It specifies CASSRQGRDTEAFF.

This clone came up once. One end of the junction varies from germline; a read error may be responsible. V and J are TRBV5-4 and TRBJ1-3; TRBD1 matches at 9 bases. Looked up from germline, CDR1 is SGHNT and CDR2 is YYREEE (reference sequence). The CDR3 contains 17 residues. This CDR3 is CAGSLLPTGGAGNTIYF. CDR3 in DNA: TGTGCCGGCAGCTTGCTTCCGACAGGGGGAGCTGGAAACACCATATATTTT.

This rearrangement joins TRBV19 to TRBJ1-5; 7 positions agree with TRBD1. After removal of 7 bases from V and 7 bases from J, the junction contained 7 bases not matched to a gene. The CDR3 spans 13 residues. Germline CDR1 and CDR2: LNHDA and SQIVND (reference sequence). The CDR3: CASKKGAGQPQHF. The CDR3 DNA reads as TGTGCCAGTAAAAAGGGGGCAGGGCAGCCCCAGCATTTT.

The J gene is TRBJ1-6, the V gene TRBV2, with 7 bases identical to TRBD1. This CDR3 has 14 residues. Germline-derived CDR1 and CDR2 are SNHLY and FYNNEI. Trimming cost V 6 bases and J 4 bases; bases outside gene matches: 3. CDR3 loop: CASSTTGYNSPLHF. As DNA, the CDR3 is TGTGCCAGCAGCACGACAGGGTATAATTCACCCCTCCACTTT.

The chain combines TRBV19 with TRBJ2-5; the match to TRBD2 covers 9 bases. CDR1 is LNHDA and CDR2 is SQIVND in the germline V gene (reference sequence). The CDR3 sequence is 14 residues long. V was pared by 4 bases and J by 4 bases, with 4 bases of the junction left unmatched. This CDR3 is CASSKLAGAETQYF. The DNA of the CDR3 is TGTGCCAGTAGTAAATTAGCGGGAGCAGAGACCCAGTACTTC.

This rearrangement joins TRBV12-5 to TRBJ2-7; 10 nucleotides agree with TRBD1. The CDR3 runs 18 residues. Germline lookup yields CDR1 LGHNT and CDR2 FRNRAP. After removal of 1 base from V and 3 bases from J, the junction contained 12 bases not matched to a gene. As DNA, the CDR3 is TGTGCTAGTGGTTTGGCCCAGTTTCGGACAGGGGGATTCTACGAGCAGTACTTC. Residues: CASGLAQFRTGGFYEQYF.

The gene calls are TRBV27 and TRBJ2-7; D uncertain. Germline CDR1 MNHEY, CDR2 SMNVEV (reference sequence). Trimming took 7 bases from V and 3 from J, leaving 13 bases between them. The CDR3 is 13 amino acids. This CDR3 is CASKSLNRYEQYF. The CDR3 DNA is TGTGCCAGCAAGTCCCTTAACCGCTACGAGCAGTACTTC.

The chain couples TRBV4-1 to TRBJ1-2; a possible D gene is TRBD1 (6 bases). Germline-derived CDR1 and CDR2 are MGHRA and YSYEKL. The V end lost 1 base, the J end lost 4 bases, and 19 bases lay between the germline ends. The CDR3 is 17 residues long. The CDR3 protein is CASSQVSGGGRIYGYTF. CDR3 DNA: TGCGCCAGCAGCCAAGTCAGCGGGGGGGGCCGGATCTATGGCTACACCTTC.

This clone showed up just once. The V call is TRBV5-4, the J call TRBJ2-5; D possibly corresponds to TRBD1 (6 bases). The CDR3 consists of 13 residues. V was pared by 4 bases and J by 4 bases, with 11 bases between. Germline V lookup: CDR1 SGHNT, CDR2 YYREEE (reference sequence). In DNA, the CDR3 is TGTGCCAGCAGCAAACAGGGTTTAGAGACCCAGTACTTC. Translation: CASSKQGLETQYF.

The rearrangement joins TRBV27 to TRBJ2-2; perhaps TRBD2 as D (6 bases). Germline loops: CDR1 MNHEY, CDR2 SMNVEV (reference sequence). The V end was cut by 2 bases, the J end by 2 bases, with 12 bases between. The CDR3 is 16 residues long. In DNA, the CDR3 is TGTGCCAGCAGTTTACGGGGGATCCCTAACACCGGGGAGCTGTTTTTT. Translated: CASSLRGIPNTGELFF.

Only one count was recorded for this clone. The V gene is TRBV4-1, the J gene TRBJ1-3; D remains ambiguous. CDR1 is MGHRA, CDR2 YSYEKL, per germline. V was cut by 4 bases and J by 1 base, with 14 bases left in between. CDR3 length equals 16 residues. The CDR3 DNA reads TGCGCCAGCAGCCCCCCAATGTTAGTTTCTGGAAACACCATATATTTT. It encodes CASSPPMLVSGNTIYF.

The DNA of the CDR3 is TGTGCCAGCAGTTACTCGAACAGGCCGGAGACCCAGTACTTC. Its protein is CASSYSNRPETQYF. The chain joins TRBV6-5 to TRBJ2-5, with a possible D match to TRBD1 (5 bases). The CDR3 totals 14 residues. V shed 0 bases and J shed 5 bases, with 10 bases lying between them. The V gene's germline CDR1 is MNHEY and CDR2 SVGAGI.

The gene calls are TRBV30 and TRBJ2-6; D uncertain. CDR3 length equals 12 residues. Trimming shortened V by 3 bases and J by 0 bases, and 0 bases separated the two germline ends. Germline values: CDR1 GTSNPN, CDR2 SVGIG (reference sequence). CDR3 residues: CAWSSGANVLTF. In DNA form, the CDR3 reads TGTGCCTGGAGCTCTGGGGCCAACGTCCTGACTTTC.

The chain combines TRBV5-6 with TRBJ1-1; D unresolved. There are 15 residues in the CDR3. The germline V and J ends were trimmed by 0 bases and 0 bases, with 9 bases remaining between them. The V gene's germline CDR1 is SGHDT and CDR2 YYEEEE. In DNA, the CDR3 is TGTGCCAGCAGCTTGGTAGTGCTCATGAACACTGAAGCTTTCTTT. Translating it yields CASSLVVLMNTEAFF.

The chain links TRBV4-2 to TRBJ1-2; 7 nucleotides line up with TRBD1. The CDR3 runs to 14 residues. V lost 3 bases, J lost 6 bases, and 7 bases stayed unmatched. Germline V gene lookup returns CDR1 LGHNA and CDR2 YNFKEQ. CDR3 sequence (DNA): TGTGCCAGCAGCCAGGCTGACAGGGCTCATGGCTACACCTTC. Protein sequence: CASSQADRAHGYTF.

J is TRBJ2-5 and V is TRBV11-3; TRBD1 aligns across 7 bases. Losses at the gene ends were 1 base for V and 3 bases for J; bases not matched to a gene: 14. This CDR3 comprises 18 residues. The germline V gene encodes CDR1 SGHNT and CDR2 YENEEA. CDR3 sequence: CASSLGKNRGLIEETQYF. The CDR3 DNA reads as TGTGCCAGCAGCTTAGGAAAAAACAGGGGCCTAATCGAAGAGACCCAGTACTTC.

The rearrangement links TRBV5-1 to TRBJ2-7; 9 bases align to TRBD2. Trimming cost V 2 bases and J 3 bases; bases outside gene matches: 6. The CDR3 loop spans 15 amino acids. The germline gives CDR1 SGHRS, CDR2 YFSETQ. DNA for the CDR3: TGCGCCAGCAGCTTCCTAGCGGGGCTTAACTACGAGCAGTACTTC. Its protein product is CASSFLAGLNYEQYF.

The chain is built from TRBV4-1 and TRBJ2-4, with 7 bases that match TRBD2. CDR3 length: 18 amino acids. After removal of 2 bases from V and 8 bases from J, the junction contained 18 bases not matched to a gene. Germline lookup yields CDR1 MGHRA and CDR2 YSYEKL. CDR3 nucleotide sequence: TGCGCCAGCAGCCAACTCACCTTCCCGCCCGGGGGGTGGGACATTCAGTACTTC. Its protein is CASSQLTFPPGGWDIQYF.

This chain uses TRBV27 with TRBJ1-3; 7 nucleotides match TRBD1. The CDR3 runs 13 residues. The trim removed 7 bases at V and 7 bases at J, leaving 7 bases unmatched. Germline V CDR1 and CDR2: MNHEY, SMNVEV (reference sequence). The CDR3 is CASTRTGTNTIYF. In DNA, the CDR3 is TGTGCCAGCACAAGGACAGGAACGAACACCATATATTTT.

This rearrangement joins TRBV18 to TRBJ2-5, with 8 bases fitting TRBD2. This CDR3 spans 12 amino acids. The V gene end was trimmed by 6 bases and the J gene end by 3 bases; junction bases not matched to a gene: 0. Germline V CDR1 and CDR2: KGHSH, LQKENI. CDR3 nucleotide sequence: TGTGCCAGCTCCGGGGGGGAAGAGACCCAGTACTTC. Translated, it gives CASSGGEETQYF. The full variable domain, with the rest looked up from reference TRBV18 and TRBJ2-5, is NAGVMQNPRHLVRRRGQEARLRCSPMKGHSHVYWYRQLPEEGLKFMVYLQKENIIDESGMPKERFSAEFPKEGPSILRIQQVVRGDSAAYFCASSGGEETQYFGPGTRLLVL.